The 27 T cell receptor beta chains below were found in one sample sequenced in a study of memory B cells and T cells in multiple sclerosis. The antigens of these receptors remain unknown. Assay used: immunoSEQ multiplex PCR; TCRdb lists only in-frame clones, some missing. The sample holds 25,000 to 35,000 clones, more than 70% seen once. Separate sequencing covered autoproliferating (CFSE-dim) and non-proliferating (CFSE-high) T cells from stimulus-free culture. Pooled replicate wells came from approximately 50 million CFSE-labeled PBMCs cultured less than 8 days without stimulus. The sample taken for sequencing was PBMCs from blood kept in culture. The receptors originated from a human donor with multiple sclerosis.

The chain combines TRBV5-4 with TRBJ2-3; 9 bases are shared with TRBD2. The V segment lost 0 bases and the J segment 4 bases; nucleotides outside the gene matches: 6. The CDR3 has 16 residues. Germline CDR1 and CDR2: SGHNT and YYREEE (reference sequence). The CDR3 is CASSLGRGGGADTQYF. As DNA, the CDR3 is TGTGCCAGCAGCTTGGGCCGCGGGGGGGGCGCAGATACGCAGTATTTT.

V is TRBV1 and J is TRBJ2-5; the DNA was not compared with TRBD1, the D call given in the table. TRBV1 is reported as a pseudogene. The CDR3 is made up of 16 amino acids. The CDR3 DNA reads as TGCACCAGCAGCCAAGAAAAGCCGGGACAGCAAGAGACCCAGTACTTC. This gives the protein CTSSQEKPGQQETQYF.

The rearrangement links TRBV4-2 to TRBJ2-1; D perhaps matches TRBD1 (6 bases). Looked up from germline, CDR1 is LGHNA and CDR2 is YNFKEQ. The CDR3 contains 15 residues. The V end lost 1 base, the J end lost 5 bases, and 12 bases lay between the germline ends. The chain's CDR3 is CASSQAQGSHNEQFF. Written as DNA, the CDR3 is TGTGCCAGCAGCCAAGCACAGGGATCGCACAATGAGCAGTTCTTC.

The chain recombines TRBV9 with TRBJ2-2; no clear D. The germline V gene has CDR1 SGDLS and CDR2 YYNGEE. The CDR3 consists of 15 residues. Trimming removed 0 bases at V and 0 bases at J, with 6 bases between. The CDR3 nucleotides are TGTGCCAGCAGCGTAGTTCCATCGAACACCGGGGAGCTGTTTTTT. Translated: CASSVVPSNTGELFF.

The genes are TRBV19 and TRBJ2-7, with D perhaps given as TRBD1 or TRBD2 (6 bases each). CDR1 and CDR2 from the germline V gene are LNHDA and SQIVND (reference sequence). V was pared by 2 bases and J by 5 bases, with 10 bases between. This CDR3 contains 13 residues. The CDR3 DNA sequence: TGTGCCAGTAGTATACAGGGGAGGCACGAGCAGTACTTC. Its translation: CASSIQGRHEQYF.

This sequence joins TRBV5-4 and TRBJ2-7, with 10 bases matching TRBD2. The CDR3 runs 16 residues. From germline, CDR1 is SGHNT and CDR2 YYREEE (reference sequence). Trimming removed 4 bases from V and 6 bases from J; junction bases left unmatched: 13. CDR3 in DNA: TGTGCCAGCAGCCTGGGGTTCCTAGCGGGAGCAGGCGAGCAGTACTTC. Its protein product is CASSLGFLAGAGEQYF.

V is TRBV5-1 and J is TRBJ1-2, with a possible D match to TRBD1 (6 bases). This CDR3 spans 15 amino acids. CDR1 is SGHRS, CDR2 YFSETQ, per germline. V lost 4 bases and J lost 6, with 19 bases in between. CDR3 nucleotide sequence: TGCGCCAGCAGCCTCCCATCACAGGGAGGAAATGGCTACACCTTC. Translating gives CASSLPSQGGNGYTF.

As concerns this clone: A junction boundary mismatches the germline segment, possibly from a read error. This sample includes further DNA sequences coding for the same CDR3. The chain employs TRBV5-6 and TRBJ1-1; no reliable D call. The CDR3 contains 12 residues. Looked up from germline, CDR1 is SGHDT and CDR2 is YYEEEE. As DNA, the CDR3 is TGTGCCAGCAGCTACAGCGGAACTGAAGCCTTCTTT. Its protein is CASSYSGTEAFF.

As for this clone: With a much larger clone just one base away, this may be a read error. The rearrangement links TRBV5-3 to TRBJ2-7; D is uncertain. TRBV5-3 is recorded as an ORF, its role being uncertain. The CDR3 loop spans 15 amino acids. The germline V and J ends were trimmed by 4 bases and 2 bases, with 16 bases remaining between them. The CDR3 DNA is TGTGCCAGAAGCCATCGGGTGATGGGCGCCTACGAGCAGTACTTC. Amino acids: CARSHRVMGAYEQYF.

The gene calls are TRBV5-6 and TRBJ1-2, with D possibly matching TRBD1 (6 bases). The CDR3 is 14 residues long. Trimming pared 1 base from V and 4 bases from J, leaving 11 bases between. Looked up from germline, CDR1 is SGHDT and CDR2 is YYEEEE. In DNA, the CDR3 is TGTGCCAGCAGCTTGCAGGGGTCATCCTATGGCTACACCTTC. Translation: CASSLQGSSYGYTF. Based on the CDR3 plus reference TRBV5-6 and TRBJ1-2, the full variable domain is DAGVTQSPTHLIKTRGQQVTLRCSPKSGHDTVSWYQQALGQGPQFIFQYYEEEERQRGNFPDRFSGHQFPNYSSELNVNALLLGDSALYLCASSLQGSSYGYTFGSGTRLTVV.

The chain links TRBV18 to TRBJ2-7; TRBD2 agrees at 13 bases. The CDR3 runs 17 residues. The junction had 8 bases not matched to a gene; V was cut back by 1 base and J by 5 bases. The germline V gene encodes CDR1 KGHSH and CDR2 LQKENI. CDR3 sequence (DNA): TGTGCCAGCTCACCACTAGGGACTAGCGGGACCCTACACGAGCAGTACTTC. Its translation: CASSPLGTSGTLHEQYF. Together with reference TRBV18 and TRBJ2-7, the CDR3 gives the full variable domain: NAGVMQNPRHLVRRRGQEARLRCSPMKGHSHVYWYRQLPEEGLKFMVYLQKENIIDESGMPKERFSAEFPKEGPSILRIQQVVRGDSAAYFCASSPLGTSGTLHEQYFGPGTRLTVT.

The chain employs TRBV7-2 and TRBJ2-5; D is perhaps TRBD2 (6 bases). Germline V gives CDR1 SGHTA, CDR2 FQGNSA. Deletions cut 5 bases from V and 2 bases from J, with 21 bases between. The CDR3 spans 17 residues. In DNA, the CDR3 is TGTGCCAGCAGCGGGATCGTCGGAGCGGACTATCAAGAGACCCAGTACTTC. Translating gives CASSGIVGADYQETQYF.

The gene calls are TRBV9 and TRBJ2-1, with D unresolved. Germline lookup yields CDR1 SGDLS and CDR2 YYNGEE. This CDR3 comprises 13 residues. V lost 2 bases to trimming and J lost 6 bases, with 9 bases between them. The chain's CDR3 is CASSVSPRNEQFF. CDR3 coding DNA: TGTGCCAGCAGCGTTAGTCCCCGCAATGAGCAGTTCTTC.

The chain carries TRBV5-1 and TRBJ2-5; 8 bases match TRBD2. CDR3 size: 15 residues. Germline lookup yields CDR1 SGHRS and CDR2 YFSETQ. Trimming cost V 5 bases and J 4 bases; bases outside gene matches: 10. CDR3 in amino acids: CASRLNGGGRETQYF. For the CDR3, the DNA is TGCGCCAGCAGGCTTAACGGGGGGGGGAGAGAGACCCAGTACTTC.

This chain connects TRBV7-8 to TRBJ1-1; TRBD1 is a possible D gene (6 bases). Trimming stripped 1 base from V and 4 bases from J, with 13 bases between. The CDR3 spans 15 residues. From germline, CDR1 is SGHVS and CDR2 FQNEAQ. CDR3 loop: CASSLGPTGLTEAFF. CDR3 DNA sequence: TGTGCCAGCAGCTTAGGGCCGACAGGCCTCACTGAAGCTTTCTTT.

The CDR3 region is CASSVAGGLSYEQYF. The CDR3, as DNA: TGCGCCAGCAGTGTTGCGGGGGGCCTCTCCTACGAGCAGTACTTC. The rearrangement links TRBV10-2 to TRBJ2-7; 8 bases align to TRBD2. The V gene's germline CDR1 is WSHSY and CDR2 SAAADI. V was pared by 4 bases and J by 0 bases, with 5 bases of the junction left unmatched. CDR3 length: 15 amino acids.

In DNA form, the CDR3 reads TGTGCCAGCAGTGATAATCCCGATTCGAACACTGAAGCTTTCTTT. Residues: CASSDNPDSNTEAFF. V usage is TRBV2 and J usage is TRBJ1-1, with D hard to call. The CDR3 is 15 amino acids. Germline V gene lookup returns CDR1 SNHLY and CDR2 FYNNEI. Trimming removed 3 bases at V and 1 base at J, with 12 bases between.

This chain joins TRBV29-1 and TRBJ2-7, with no clear D. With 3 bases removed from V and 3 bases from J, the gap between germline ends came to 9 bases. This CDR3 is 12 amino acids long. Germline V gene sequence: CDR1 SQVTM, CDR2 ANQGSEA. DNA of the CDR3: TGCAGCGTTGAGACCGCGGACTACGAGCAGTACTTC. Its translation is CSVETADYEQYF.

The rearrangement joins TRBV19 to TRBJ2-1, with D perhaps assigned TRBD1 or TRBD2 (6 bases each). V shed 1 base and J shed 8 bases, with 12 bases lying between them. Germline values: CDR1 LNHDA, CDR2 SQIVND (reference sequence). The CDR3 is 14 amino acids. The CDR3 protein is CASSIGFGGDEQFF. The CDR3 DNA follows: TGTGCCAGTAGTATAGGGTTCGGGGGCGATGAGCAGTTCTTC.

The V call is TRBV11-3, the J call TRBJ2-5; 13 bases are a match to TRBD2. Trimming removed 4 bases from V and 2 bases from J; junction bases left unmatched: 4. Germline V CDR1 and CDR2: SGHNT, YENEEA. The CDR3 is 16 residues long. This CDR3 reads CASSSGLAGLQETQYF. In DNA, the CDR3 is TGTGCCAGCAGCTCGGGACTAGCGGGGTTACAAGAGACCCAGTACTTC.

The V and J genes are TRBV30 and TRBJ2-3; TRBD1 matches 8 bases. Trimming cost V 5 bases and J 5 bases; bases outside gene matches: 9. CDR1 and CDR2 (germline): GTSNPN, SVGIG (reference sequence). This CDR3 is built from 14 residues. CDR3 sequence (DNA): TGTGCCTGGGAAGGACAGGGAGGATTAGATACGCAGTATTTT. Translated: CAWEGQGGLDTQYF.

Points on this clone: No DNA is shown, since the ends of the CDR3 on it are uncertain; the CDR3 is the one TCRdb lists. This sequence joins TRBV2 and TRBJ2-1; TRBD2 is the table's D call, not checked against the DNA. From germline, CDR1 is SNHLY and CDR2 FYNNEI. The CDR3 spans 12 amino acids, including both terminal residues. CDR3 residues: CASSEAWGVGIF.

The V and J genes are TRBV2 and TRBJ1-4; 9 positions match TRBD1. J was trimmed by 7 bases and V by 6 bases; bases with no gene match: 9. Germline V gene data show CDR1 as SNHLY and CDR2 as FYNNEI. The CDR3 runs 15 residues. The CDR3, as DNA: TGTGCCAGCAGACGCGCTCGGGACAGGGCTGAAAAACTGTTTTTT. Encoded protein: CASRRARDRAEKLFF.

The chain recombines TRBV6-5 with TRBJ2-1; D is uncertain. CDR1 is MNHEY and CDR2 is SVGAGI in the germline V gene. The CDR3 loop spans 14 amino acids. The V end lost 8 bases, the J end lost 2 bases, and 13 bases lay between the germline ends. CDR3 DNA sequence: TGTGCCAGCCGACGAGGTGGGACCTACAATGAGCAGTTCTTC. Translating gives CASRRGGTYNEQFF.

The V call is TRBV11-2, the J call TRBJ2-5; D unresolved. The ends were cut back, 0 bases at V and 4 bases at J, with 6 bases in the middle. Germline-derived CDR1 and CDR2 are SGHAT and FQNNGV. The CDR3 runs 13 residues. CDR3 in amino acids: CASSLDWGETQYF. In DNA, the CDR3 is TGTGCCAGCAGCTTAGATTGGGGAGAGACCCAGTACTTC.

The chain joins TRBV5-1 to TRBJ1-4; 7 bases are a match to TRBD1. Trimming took 0 bases from V and 5 from J; bases not matched to a gene: 1. CDR1 and CDR2 (germline): SGHRS, YFSETQ. The length of the CDR3 is 14 residues. CDR3 sequence (DNA): TGCGCCAGCAGCTTGGGGACAGGAAATGAAAAACTGTTTTTT. Amino acid sequence: CASSLGTGNEKLFF. Variable domain in full (rest from reference TRBV5-1 and TRBJ1-4): KAGVTQTPRYLIKTRGQQVTLSCSPISGHRSVSWYQQTPGQGLQFLFEYFSETQRNKGNFPGRFSGRQFSNSRSEMNVSTLELGDSALYLCASSLGTGNEKLFFGSGTQLSVL.

The chain recombines TRBV5-1 with TRBJ1-2; D unclear. CDR1 and CDR2 (germline): SGHRS, YFSETQ. V was shortened by 4 bases and J by 4 bases, with 11 bases between the two germline ends. CDR3 length: 13 residues. The CDR3 loop is CASSPETSYGYTF. The CDR3 DNA follows: TGCGCCAGCAGCCCTGAAACTTCCTATGGCTACACCTTC.